This T cell receptor (beta chain) was captured by sequencing in a study of regulatory T cells in long-lasting Graves disease. Study at large: To qualify as persistent, Graves' disease required over 5 years of antithyroid drugs with positive TSH receptor antibodies. The study, taken as a whole, reports: Blood alone, not thyroid tissue, was studied.

HTBI primers from iRepertoire and Arm-PCR of CDR3 regions yielded the TCR beta libraries. TCRdb re-called the multiplex PCR reads through MiXCR, storing one row per CDR3 protein. The data hold 300,000 to 500,000 distinct CDR3 sequences, with around 20% observed a single time. This clonotype was detected many times. Its antigen is unidentified. The CDR3 sequence is 11 residues long. Germline lookup yields CDR1 DFQATT and CDR2 SNEGSKA (reference sequence). V lost 6 bases and J 5 bases, leaving 10 bases between the germline ends. Time point indicated: persistent/refractory GD, antithyroid drugs over 5 years with positive TRAb. RNA extracted from PBMCs served as the sequencing template.

The sequence was obtained from a female donor with Graves disease. This specimen consisted of peripheral blood mononuclear cells (PBMCs), obtained when the disease was refractory, from a patient treated with antithyroid drugs. The chain carries TRBV20-1 and TRBJ2-5, with unresolved D. CDR3 DNA: TGCAGTGCCACCTTCGGCGAGACCCAGTACTTC. It yields the protein CSATFGETQYF.